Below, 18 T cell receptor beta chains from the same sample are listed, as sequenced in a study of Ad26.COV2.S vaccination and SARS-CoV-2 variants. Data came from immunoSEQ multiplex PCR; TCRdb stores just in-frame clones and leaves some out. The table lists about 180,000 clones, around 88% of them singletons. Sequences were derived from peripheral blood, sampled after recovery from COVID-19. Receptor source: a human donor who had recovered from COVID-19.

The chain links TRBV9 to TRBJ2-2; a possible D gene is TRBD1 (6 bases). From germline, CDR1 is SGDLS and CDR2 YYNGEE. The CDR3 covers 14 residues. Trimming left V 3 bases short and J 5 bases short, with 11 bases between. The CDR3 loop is CASSAAGVTGELFF. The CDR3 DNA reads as TGTGCCAGCAGCGCCGCAGGGGTAACCGGGGAGCTGTTTTTT. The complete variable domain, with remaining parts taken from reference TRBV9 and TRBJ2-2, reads DSGVTQTPKHLITATGQRVTLRCSPRSGDLSVYWYQQSLDQGLQFLIQYYNGEERAKGNILERFSAQQFPDLHSELNLSSLELGDSALYFCASSAAGVTGELFFGEGSRLTVL.

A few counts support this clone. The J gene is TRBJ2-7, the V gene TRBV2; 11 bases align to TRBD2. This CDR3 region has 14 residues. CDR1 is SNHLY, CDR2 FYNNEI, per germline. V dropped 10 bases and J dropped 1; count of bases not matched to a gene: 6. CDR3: CATGPSGRSYEQYF. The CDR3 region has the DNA TGTGCCACCGGGCCTAGCGGGAGGTCCTACGAGCAGTACTTC.

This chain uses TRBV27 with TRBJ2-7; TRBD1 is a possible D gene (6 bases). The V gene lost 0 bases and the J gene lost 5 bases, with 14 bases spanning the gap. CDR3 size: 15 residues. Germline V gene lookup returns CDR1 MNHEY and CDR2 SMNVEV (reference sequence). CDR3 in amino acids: CASSLSGARDDEQYF. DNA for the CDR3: TGTGCCAGCAGTTTATCGGGGGCTCGCGACGACGAGCAGTACTTC.

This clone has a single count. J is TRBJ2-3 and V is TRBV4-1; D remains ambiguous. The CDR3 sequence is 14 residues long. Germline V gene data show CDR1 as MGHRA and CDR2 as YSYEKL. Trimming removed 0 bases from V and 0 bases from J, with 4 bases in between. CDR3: CASSQERSTDTQYF. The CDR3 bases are TGCGCCAGCAGCCAAGAGCGGAGCACAGATACGCAGTATTTT.

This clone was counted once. The CDR3 sequence: CASSKARGYEQYF. CDR3 sequence (DNA): TGTGCCAGCAGCAAAGCTCGGGGCTACGAGCAGTACTTC. The chain employs TRBV21-1 and TRBJ2-7; no check of the table's D call, TRBD2, against the DNA was made. TRBV21-1 is described as a pseudogene. The CDR3 is made up of 13 amino acids.

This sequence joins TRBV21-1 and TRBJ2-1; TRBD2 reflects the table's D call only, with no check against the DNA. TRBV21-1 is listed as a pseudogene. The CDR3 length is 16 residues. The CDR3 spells CASSIRLAGGPAEQFF. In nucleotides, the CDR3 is TGTGCCAGCAGCATTCGATTAGCGGGAGGGCCTGCTGAGCAGTTCTTC.

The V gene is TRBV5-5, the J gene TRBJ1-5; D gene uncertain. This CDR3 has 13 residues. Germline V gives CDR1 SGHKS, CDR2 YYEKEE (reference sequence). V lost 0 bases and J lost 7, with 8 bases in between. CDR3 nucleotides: TGTGCCAGCAGCTTGGCCTCTAACCAGCCCCAGCATTTT. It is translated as CASSLASNQPQHF.

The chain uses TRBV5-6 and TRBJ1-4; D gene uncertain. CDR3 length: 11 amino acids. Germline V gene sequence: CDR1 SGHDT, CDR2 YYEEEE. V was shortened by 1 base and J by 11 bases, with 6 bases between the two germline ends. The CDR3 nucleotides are TGTGCCAGCAGCTTGACGGGGAAACTGTTTTTT. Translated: CASSLTGKLFF.

As DNA, the CDR3 is TGTGCCAGCAGCTATACTCCGGTGAGGGGCACTGAAGCTTTCTTT. Amino acid sequence: CASSYTPVRGTEAFF. V is TRBV7-9 and J is TRBJ1-1, with D possibly matching TRBD1 (5 bases). This CDR3 is built from 15 residues. The V and J ends lost 4 bases and 4 bases respectively, with 16 bases between them. CDR1 and CDR2 (germline): SEHNR, FQNEAQ (reference sequence).

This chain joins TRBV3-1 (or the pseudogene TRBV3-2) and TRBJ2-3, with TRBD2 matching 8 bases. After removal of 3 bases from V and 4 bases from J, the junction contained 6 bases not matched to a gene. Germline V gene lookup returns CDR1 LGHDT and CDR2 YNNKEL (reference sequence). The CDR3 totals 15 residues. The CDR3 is CASSQVGLAADTQYF. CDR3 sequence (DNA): TGTGCCAGCAGCCAGGTCGGACTAGCCGCAGATACGCAGTATTTT.

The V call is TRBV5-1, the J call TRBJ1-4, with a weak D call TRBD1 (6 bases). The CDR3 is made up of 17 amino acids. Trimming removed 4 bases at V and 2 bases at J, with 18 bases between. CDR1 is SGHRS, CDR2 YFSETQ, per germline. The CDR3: CASSKVAGASTNEKLFF. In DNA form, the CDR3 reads TGCGCCAGCAGCAAAGTAGCGGGGGCGTCGACTAATGAAAAACTGTTTTTT.

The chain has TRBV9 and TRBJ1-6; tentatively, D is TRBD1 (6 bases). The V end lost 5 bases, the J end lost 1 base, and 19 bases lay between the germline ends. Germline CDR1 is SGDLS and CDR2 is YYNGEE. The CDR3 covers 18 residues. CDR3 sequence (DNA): TGTGCCAGCAGGGGAGGTGTCGAGGGGGGGTCCTATAATTCACCCCTCCACTTT. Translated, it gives CASRGGVEGGSYNSPLHF.

CDR3 protein: CASRGGGLNTEAFF. CDR3 in DNA: TGCGCCAGCAGGGGCGGGGGGTTGAACACTGAAGCTTTCTTT. The rearrangement uses TRBV5-1 and TRBJ1-1; D is possibly TRBD1 (5 bases). Germline V lookup: CDR1 SGHRS, CDR2 YFSETQ. V was cut by 5 bases and J by 0 bases, with 11 bases left in between. The CDR3 covers 14 residues.

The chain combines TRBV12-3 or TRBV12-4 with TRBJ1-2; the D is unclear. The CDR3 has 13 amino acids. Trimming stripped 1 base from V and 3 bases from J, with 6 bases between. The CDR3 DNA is TGTGCCAGCAGTTTAGAGTCTCACTATGGCTACACCTTC. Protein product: CASSLESHYGYTF.

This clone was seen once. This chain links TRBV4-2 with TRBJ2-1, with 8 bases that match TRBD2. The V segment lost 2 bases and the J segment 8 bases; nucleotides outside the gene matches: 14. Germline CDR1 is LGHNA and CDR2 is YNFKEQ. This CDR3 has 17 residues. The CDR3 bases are TGTGCCAGCAGCCAACAACATACCCAAGCGGGACTAGATGAGCAGTTCTTC. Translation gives CASSQQHTQAGLDEQFF.

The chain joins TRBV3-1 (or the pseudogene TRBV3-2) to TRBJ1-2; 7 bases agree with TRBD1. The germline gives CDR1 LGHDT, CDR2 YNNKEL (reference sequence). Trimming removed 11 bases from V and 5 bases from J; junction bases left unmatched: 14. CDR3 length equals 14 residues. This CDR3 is CASQQGGGHYGYTF. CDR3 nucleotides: TGTGCCTCTCAACAGGGAGGGGGCCATTATGGCTACACCTTC.

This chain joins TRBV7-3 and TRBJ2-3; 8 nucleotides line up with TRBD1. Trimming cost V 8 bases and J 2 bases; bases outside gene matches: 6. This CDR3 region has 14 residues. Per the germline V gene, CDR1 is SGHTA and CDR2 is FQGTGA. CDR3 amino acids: CASSRTGYTDTQYF. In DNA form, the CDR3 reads TGTGCCAGCTCTAGGACAGGGTACACAGATACGCAGTATTTT.

CDR3 protein: CASRMGPEGGYTF. The CDR3 DNA sequence: TGCGCCAGCAGAATGGGGCCCGAGGGTGGCTACACCTTC. The gene calls are TRBV5-1 and TRBJ1-2; D might be TRBD1 (5 bases). The CDR3 has 13 residues. Germline CDR1 SGHRS, CDR2 YFSETQ. The V gene lost 5 bases and the J gene lost 7 bases, with 15 bases spanning the gap.